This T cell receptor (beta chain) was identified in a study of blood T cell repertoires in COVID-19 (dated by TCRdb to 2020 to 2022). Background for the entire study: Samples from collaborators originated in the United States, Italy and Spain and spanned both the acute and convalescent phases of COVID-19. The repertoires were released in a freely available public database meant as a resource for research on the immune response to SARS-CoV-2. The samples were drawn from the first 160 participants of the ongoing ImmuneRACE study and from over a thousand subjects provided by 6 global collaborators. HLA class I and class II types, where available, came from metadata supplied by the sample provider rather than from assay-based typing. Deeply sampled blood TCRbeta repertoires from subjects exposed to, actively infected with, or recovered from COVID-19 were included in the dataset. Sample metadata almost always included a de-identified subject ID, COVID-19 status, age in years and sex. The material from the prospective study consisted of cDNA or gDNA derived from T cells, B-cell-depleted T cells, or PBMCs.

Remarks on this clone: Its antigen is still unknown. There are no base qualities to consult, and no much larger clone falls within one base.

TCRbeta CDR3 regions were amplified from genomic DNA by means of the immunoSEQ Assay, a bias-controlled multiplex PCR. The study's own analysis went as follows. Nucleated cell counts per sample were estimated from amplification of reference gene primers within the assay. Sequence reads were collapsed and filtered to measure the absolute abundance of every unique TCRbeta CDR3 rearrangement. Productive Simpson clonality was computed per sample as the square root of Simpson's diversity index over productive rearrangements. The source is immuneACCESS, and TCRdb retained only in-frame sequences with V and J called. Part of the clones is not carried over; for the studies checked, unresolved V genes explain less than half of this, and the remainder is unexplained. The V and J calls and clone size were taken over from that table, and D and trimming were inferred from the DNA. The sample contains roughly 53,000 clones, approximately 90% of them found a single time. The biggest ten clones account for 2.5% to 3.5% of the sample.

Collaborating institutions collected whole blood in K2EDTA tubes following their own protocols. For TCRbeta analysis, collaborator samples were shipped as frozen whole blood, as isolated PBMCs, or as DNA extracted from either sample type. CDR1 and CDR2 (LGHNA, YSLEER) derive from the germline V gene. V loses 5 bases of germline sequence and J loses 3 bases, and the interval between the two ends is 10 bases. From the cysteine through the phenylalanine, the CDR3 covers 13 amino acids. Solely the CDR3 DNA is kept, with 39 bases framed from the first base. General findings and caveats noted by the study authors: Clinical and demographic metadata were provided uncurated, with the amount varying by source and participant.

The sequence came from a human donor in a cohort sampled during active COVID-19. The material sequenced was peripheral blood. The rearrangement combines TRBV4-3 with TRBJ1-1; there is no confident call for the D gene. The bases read TGCGCCAGCAGCAACCTCCGGGACACTGAAGCTTTCTTT. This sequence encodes CASSNLRDTEAFF.